This T cell receptor beta chain was obtained from a study of CD8 T cells in Susac syndrome. Study-wide points: The study's TCR sequencing and HLA analysis covered a relatively small number of individuals, and the study acknowledged this.

This CDR3 contains 14 residues. The ends lost 4 bases at V and 4 bases at J; junction bases unmatched: 3. Per the germline V gene, CDR1 is SQVTM and CDR2 is ANQGSEA. TEMRA cells were FACS-enriched, unlike CD8+ and CD4+ T cells, which were negatively isolated. Random hexamers were used to reverse transcribe about 0.45 to 1 ug of RNA. immunoSEQ multiplex PCR amplified TCR beta CDR3 across 54 Vbeta, 13 Jbeta. Using its own MiXCR run on the immunoSEQ multiplex PCR reads, TCRdb lists one record per CDR3 protein. This table holds approximately 110,000 distinct CDR3 sequences, about 92% found once. As regards this clonotype: The antigen is unknown.

The sample was CD8+ T cells from PBMCs. The clonotype was recovered from a human donor with multiple sclerosis. The V gene is TRBV29-1, the J gene TRBJ2-1; 11 bases fit TRBD1. The CDR3 DNA sequence: TGCAGCGTTGTGGGGACAGGGGGATACAATGAGCAGTTCTTC. It translates to CSVVGTGGYNEQFF.